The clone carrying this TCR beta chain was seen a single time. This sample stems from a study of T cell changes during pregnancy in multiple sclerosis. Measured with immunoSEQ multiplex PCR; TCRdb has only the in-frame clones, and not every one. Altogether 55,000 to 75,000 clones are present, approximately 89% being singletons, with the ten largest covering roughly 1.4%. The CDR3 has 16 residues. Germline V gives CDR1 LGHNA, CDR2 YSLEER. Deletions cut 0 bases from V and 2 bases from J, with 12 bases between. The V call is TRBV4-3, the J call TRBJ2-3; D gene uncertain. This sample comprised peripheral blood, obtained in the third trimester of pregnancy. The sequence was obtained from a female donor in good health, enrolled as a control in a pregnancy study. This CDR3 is CASSQDHSAYTDTQYF. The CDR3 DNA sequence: TGCGCCAGCAGCCAAGATCATTCCGCGTACACAGATACGCAGTATTTT.